Sequencing of this TCR beta chain was carried out in a study of tumor-infiltrating lymphocytes in primary liver carcinoma. V was cut by 7 bases and J by 2 bases, with 12 bases left in between. CDR1 and CDR2 (germline): MDHEN, SYDVKM. The CDR3 consists of 14 residues. Concerning this clonotype: This may be a read error, as it is one base from a much larger clone.

Each 20-30 mg portion of unsorted bulk tissue served as the source for co-extraction of RNA and DNA. Making TCR beta cDNA involved around 500 ng total RNA and a constant-region primer. TCR beta libraries came from three nested multiplex PCR rounds using slightly modified ARM-PCR. The two initial PCR rounds, nine to eleven cycles each, used TRBV1-TRBV30 forward and C-beta reverse primers. Via MiXCR, TCRdb re-called the multiplex PCR reads, giving one row per CDR3 protein. The sample consists of some 180,000 distinct CDR3 sequences, over 80% of them appearing once. The sequenced material came from tumor tissue from primary liver carcinoma. The genes are TRBV28 and TRBJ1-5, with D uncertain. This receptor was identified in a man in his forties with primary liver carcinoma and hepatitis B virus infection. The CDR3 is CASNHGDGNQPQHF. The CDR3 DNA is TGTGCCAGCAACCACGGCGACGGCAATCAGCCCCAGCATTTT. The whole variable domain, filled in from reference TRBV28 and TRBJ1-5, reads DVKVTQSSRYLVKRTGEKVFLECVQDMDHENMFWYRQDPGLGLRLIYFSYDVKMKEKGDIPEGYSVSREKKERFSLILESASTNQTSMYLCASNHGDGNQPQHFGDGTRLSIL.